Detailed here is one TCR beta chain. No antigen is known for it. The sample's treatment: 15 to 20 received Ad26.COV2.S at low or high dose, single or two shots; about 5 received placebo; per-sample allocation not given. Samples came from day 63 after the first vaccine or placebo injection. Assay used: immunoSEQ multiplex PCR; TCRdb lists only in-frame clones, some missing. The profile shows roughly 350,000 clones, approximately 86% of them singletons. The data derive from a study of Ad26.COV2.S vaccination and SARS-CoV-2 variants. Study-level points and caveats: Vaccine recipients showed a spike-specific TCR breadth that was higher than in placebo recipients. Substantial breadth was reportedly displayed by spike-specific CD8+ and CD4+ T cell responses after vaccination. Non-spike TCR breadth did not differ much between vaccine and placebo recipients.

The V end lost 6 bases, the J end lost 4 bases, and 15 bases lay between the germline ends. The germline gives CDR1 MNHEY, CDR2 SVGEGT. There are 14 residues in the CDR3. The TCR was taken from a person aged 18 to 59 who received the Ad26.COV2.S COVID-19 vaccine or a placebo. The J gene is TRBJ1-1, the V gene TRBV6-2 or TRBV6-3, with D maybe TRBD1 (6 bases). This specimen consisted of peripheral blood, obtained in a trial of Ad26.COV2.S vaccine versus placebo. The DNA for the CDR3 is TGTGCCAGCAGCTCACAGGGTATGGGCACTGAAGCTTTCTTT. It specifies CASSSQGMGTEAFF.